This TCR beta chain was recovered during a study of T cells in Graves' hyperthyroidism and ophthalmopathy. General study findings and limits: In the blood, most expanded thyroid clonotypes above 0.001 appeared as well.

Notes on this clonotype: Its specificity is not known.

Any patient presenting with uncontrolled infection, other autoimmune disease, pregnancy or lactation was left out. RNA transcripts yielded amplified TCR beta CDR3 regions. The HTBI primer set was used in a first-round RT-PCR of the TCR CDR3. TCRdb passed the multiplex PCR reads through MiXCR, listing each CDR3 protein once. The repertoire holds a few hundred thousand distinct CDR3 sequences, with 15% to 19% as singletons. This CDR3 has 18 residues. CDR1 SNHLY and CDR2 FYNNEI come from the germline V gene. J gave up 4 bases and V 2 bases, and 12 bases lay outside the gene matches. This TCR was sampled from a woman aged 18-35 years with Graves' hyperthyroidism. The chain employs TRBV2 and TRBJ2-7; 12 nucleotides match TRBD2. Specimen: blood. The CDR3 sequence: CASSELTSGRGRGYEQYF. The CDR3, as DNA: TGTGCCAGCAGTGAATTGACTAGCGGGAGAGGTCGGGGGTACGAGCAGTACTTC. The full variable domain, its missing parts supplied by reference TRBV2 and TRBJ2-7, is EPEVTQTPSHQVTQMGQEVILRCVPISNHLYFYWYRQILGQKVEFLVSFYNNEISEKSEIFDDQFSVERPDGSNFTLKIRSTKLEDSAMYFCASSELTSGRGRGYEQYFGPGTRLTVT.